What follows are 24 T cell receptor beta chains derived from one specimen sequenced in a study of blood T cell repertoires in COVID-19. Method: immunoSEQ multiplex PCR; TCRdb's copy keeps in-frame clones and lacks some. Seen here are some 200,000 clones, around 85% observed once, and the top ten hold around 7.8%. Sequenced sample: peripheral blood. The receptors were gathered from an older woman with acute or convalescent COVID-19.

The CDR3 is CASTSDPGTGLFF. The CDR3 nucleotides read TGTGCCAGCACCTCGGACCCCGGGACTGGACTCTTCTTC. J is TRBJ2-1 and V is TRBV7-8, with D perhaps TRBD2 (6 bases). Germline values: CDR1 SGHVS, CDR2 FQNEAQ. Trimming shortened V by 7 bases and J by 16 bases, and 23 bases separated the two germline ends. The CDR3 has 13 residues. The entire variable domain, with the rest obtained from reference TRBV7-8 and TRBJ2-1, is as follows: GAGVSQSPRYKVAKRGQDVALRCDPISGHVSLFWYQQALGQGPEFLTYFQNEAQLDKSGLPSDRFFAERPEGSVSTLKIQRTQQEDSAVYLCASTSDPGTGLFFGPGTRLTVL.

The chain carries TRBV5-1 and TRBJ2-5; 7 nucleotides agree with TRBD1. Germline V gene sequence: CDR1 SGHRS, CDR2 YFSETQ. With V trimmed by 4 bases and J by 1 base, 4 bases remained unmatched. CDR3 size: 14 residues. The DNA for the CDR3 is TGCGCCAGCAGCCTACCAGGGGGCCAAGAGACCCAGTACTTC. It yields the protein CASSLPGGQETQYF.

The J gene is TRBJ2-7, the V gene TRBV28; TRBD1 matches 10 bases. V was pared by 7 bases and J by 2 bases, with 8 bases of the junction left unmatched. Per germline, CDR1 MDHEN and CDR2 SYDVKM. CDR3 length: 15 residues. CDR3 coding DNA: TGTGCCAGCACCCTGGGGGGGACAGGGGCCTACGAGCAGTACTTC. It codes for CASTLGGTGAYEQYF. Complete variable domain (other parts from reference TRBV28 and TRBJ2-7): DVKVTQSSRYLVKRTGEKVFLECVQDMDHENMFWYRQDPGLGLRLIYFSYDVKMKEKGDIPEGYSVSREKKERFSLILESASTNQTSMYLCASTLGGTGAYEQYFGPGTRLTVT.

This clone was seen only once. CDR3 coding DNA: TGTGCCAGCAGCCAAGGGCTAGCGGGAGAATCCGAGCAGTACTTC. It specifies CASSQGLAGESEQYF. The rearrangement joins TRBV3-1 (or the pseudogene TRBV3-2) to TRBJ2-7, with 10 bases identical to TRBD2. Trimming cost V 1 base and J 6 bases; bases outside gene matches: 6. This CDR3 is built from 15 residues. From germline, CDR1 is LGHDT and CDR2 YNNKEL (reference sequence).

V usage is TRBV28 and J usage is TRBJ1-1; D is perhaps TRBD1 (5 bases). Germline CDR1 reads MDHEN; CDR2 reads SYDVKM. This CDR3 spans 13 amino acids. Trimming shortened V by 6 bases and J by 7 bases, and 15 bases separated the two germline ends. DNA of the CDR3: TGTGCCAGCAGCTATCCAGACAGTCTTGAAGCTTTCTTT. Its protein is CASSYPDSLEAFF.

CDR3 DNA: TGTGCCAGCAGCTTAGATTTGGCGGGTGATGAGCAGTTCTTC. Translating it yields CASSLDLAGDEQFF. The rearrangement joins TRBV11-3 to TRBJ2-1, with D possibly being TRBD2 (5 bases). Trimming cost V 0 bases and J 8 bases, with 11 bases left between them. The CDR3 runs to 14 residues. CDR1 is SGHNT, CDR2 YENEEA, per germline. Supplemented by reference TRBV11-3 and TRBJ2-1, the full variable domain reads EAGVVQSPRYKIIEKKQPVAFWCNPISGHNTLYWYLQNLGQGPELLIRYENEEAVDDSQLPKDRFSAERLKGVDSTLKIQPAELGDSAVYLCASSLDLAGDEQFFGPGTRLTVL.

CDR3 sequence: CASSPTGGYNEQFF. Written as DNA, the CDR3 is TGCGCCAGCAGCCCGACAGGGGGCTACAATGAGCAGTTCTTC. The chain combines TRBV10-2 with TRBJ2-1; 9 bases line up with TRBD1. CDR3 length: 14 amino acids. V lost 6 bases, J lost 3 bases, and 3 bases stayed unmatched. Germline V CDR1 and CDR2: WSHSY, SAAADI.

The chain links TRBV5-1 to TRBJ2-5, with a tentative D call TRBD1 (5 bases). The germline CDR1 and CDR2 sequences are SGHRS and YFSETQ. The CDR3 has 13 amino acids. Trimming stripped 6 bases from V and 5 bases from J, with 14 bases between. In DNA form, the CDR3 reads TGCGCCAGCAAAGGGCAGGGTCGGGAGACCCAGTACTTC. This sequence encodes CASKGQGRETQYF.

This chain joins TRBV2 and TRBJ1-2; perhaps TRBD1 as D (6 bases). Germline V gives CDR1 SNHLY, CDR2 FYNNEI. The germline V and J ends were trimmed by 5 bases and 7 bases, with 14 bases remaining between them. CDR3 size: 13 residues. The CDR3 loop reads CASSTQGLGGYTF. CDR3 DNA sequence: TGTGCCAGCAGTACACAGGGTTTAGGTGGCTACACCTTC.

The chain uses TRBV24-1 and TRBJ2-1, with 11 positions matching TRBD2. The germline CDR1 and CDR2 sequences are KGHDR and SFDVKD. J lost 14 bases, V lost 6 bases, and 8 bases had no gene match. There are 13 residues in the CDR3. The CDR3 protein is CATSRGSGREKFF. The CDR3 nucleotides read TGTGCCACCAGTAGAGGTAGCGGGAGGGAAAAGTTCTTC.

This clone was counted between two and nine times. The gene calls are TRBV12-5 and TRBJ2-1; 9 nucleotides agree with TRBD2. This CDR3 spans 13 amino acids. In germline, CDR1 is LGHNT, CDR2 FRNRAP. J gave up 9 bases and V 1 base, and 1 base lay outside the gene matches. The DNA for the CDR3 is TGTGCTAGTGGTTTGGCTAGCGGGATTGAGCAGTTCTTC. This encodes CASGLASGIEQFF.

This clone was recorded once. This chain links TRBV9 with TRBJ1-5; 7 nucleotides align to TRBD1. Germline V gene lookup returns CDR1 SGDLS and CDR2 YYNGEE. The CDR3 runs to 15 residues. V lost 2 bases to trimming and J lost 3 bases; unmatched junction nucleotides: 5. CDR3 loop: CASSVGQEFNQPQHF. The CDR3 DNA reads as TGTGCCAGCAGCGTCGGACAGGAGTTCAATCAGCCCCAGCATTTT. Drawing the rest from reference TRBV9 and TRBJ1-5, the complete variable domain is DSGVTQTPKHLITATGQRVTLRCSPRSGDLSVYWYQQSLDQGLQFLIQYYNGEERAKGNILERFSAQQFPDLHSELNLSSLELGDSALYFCASSVGQEFNQPQHFGDGTRLSIL.

The chain joins TRBV7-2 to TRBJ2-5, with D maybe TRBD2 (5 bases). CDR1 and CDR2 (germline): SGHTA, FQGNSA. The CDR3 totals 15 residues. Trimming left V 5 bases short and J 6 bases short, with 19 bases between. The CDR3 loop is CASSPPSGGPKTQYF. The CDR3 nucleotides are TGTGCCAGCAGCCCCCCGAGTGGAGGACCCAAGACCCAGTACTTC.

The J gene is TRBJ1-1, the V gene TRBV7-2; a weak D match, TRBD1 (5 bases). This CDR3 is built from 13 residues. Trimming took off 2 bases at V and 8 bases at J, with 12 bases between the two ends. Germline CDR1 and CDR2: SGHTA and FQGNSA. The CDR3 here is CASSLSAGLEAFF. The CDR3 nucleotides are TGTGCCAGCAGCTTATCGGCGGGGCTCGAAGCTTTCTTT.

The chain employs TRBV6-6 and TRBJ1-5, with a possible D match to TRBD1 (6 bases). This CDR3 contains 14 residues. Trimming removed 6 bases at V and 3 bases at J, with 12 bases between. Germline V gene sequence: CDR1 MNHNY, CDR2 SVGAGI (reference sequence). The CDR3 here is CASSFDRTNQPQHF. The CDR3 DNA reads as TGTGCCAGCAGCTTTGACAGGACCAATCAGCCCCAGCATTTT.

The J gene is TRBJ1-2, the V gene TRBV28; D call uncertain. Per the germline V gene, CDR1 is MDHEN and CDR2 is SYDVKM. Trimming removed 7 bases from V and 4 bases from J, with 10 bases in between. CDR3 length equals 12 residues. DNA of the CDR3: TGTGCCAGCAAGGCAGGTCTCTATGGCTACACCTTC. As protein: CASKAGLYGYTF.

The rearrangement links TRBV3-1 (or the pseudogene TRBV3-2) to TRBJ2-7; perhaps TRBD2 as D (6 bases). The germline gives CDR1 LGHDT, CDR2 YNNKEL (reference sequence). CDR3 length: 16 residues. Between the trimmed V and J ends, which lost 4 bases and 2 bases, there was a span of 18 bases. CDR3 residues: CASSRLRGTGPYEQYF. CDR3 DNA: TGTGCCAGCAGCCGCCTTAGAGGGACTGGGCCCTACGAGCAGTACTTC.

Written as DNA, the CDR3 is TGTGCCAGCACCCTCGGAGGGCAGGGGGCCGGGGAGCTGTTTTTT. It yields the protein CASTLGGQGAGELFF. This chain connects TRBV3-1 (or the pseudogene TRBV3-2) to TRBJ2-2, with D possibly matching TRBD1 (7 bases). CDR1 LGHDT and CDR2 YNNKEL come from the germline V gene (reference sequence). The CDR3 totals 15 residues. V was cut by 7 bases and J by 6 bases, with 18 bases left in between.

The genes are TRBV7-3 and TRBJ2-1; tentatively, D is TRBD2 (5 bases). CDR3 length equals 15 residues. V shed 5 bases and J shed 8 bases, with 19 bases lying between them. Per the germline V gene, CDR1 is SGHTA and CDR2 is FQGTGA. For the CDR3, the DNA is TGTGCCAGCAGCGTTGAGGGCTCCGGTTGGGATGAGCAGTTCTTC. The encoded protein is CASSVEGSGWDEQFF.

Turning to this clone: At one of its ends the junction is not consistent with the germline gene, which may arise from a read error. Other DNA sequences of this sample code for an identical CDR3. The chain is built from TRBV20-1 and TRBJ2-7; 14 nucleotides line up with TRBD2. Germline CDR1 DFQATT, CDR2 SNEGSKA (reference sequence). The CDR3 extends over 15 amino acids. CDR3: CSASGTSGSSYEQYF. CDR3 DNA sequence: TGCAGTGCTAGTGGGACTAGCGGGAGCTCCTACGAGCAGTACTTT.

This chain uses TRBV18 with TRBJ1-6; D might be TRBD1 (6 bases). Trimming took off 2 bases at V and 7 bases at J, with 15 bases between the two ends. Germline V gene data show CDR1 as KGHSH and CDR2 as LQKENI. CDR3 length equals 16 residues. The CDR3 coding sequence is TGTGCCAGCTCACCAAAGGCAGGGGTGAGCAATTCACCCCTCCACTTT. Protein product: CASSPKAGVSNSPLHF.

The chain carries TRBV5-1 and TRBJ1-1; a possible D gene is TRBD1 (6 bases). Germline values: CDR1 SGHRS, CDR2 YFSETQ. The CDR3 contains 15 residues. The V end was cut by 4 bases, the J end by 0 bases, with 13 bases between. CDR3 in amino acids: CASSGTGSLNTEAFF. The CDR3 bases are TGCGCCAGCAGCGGCACAGGGAGCTTGAACACTGAAGCTTTCTTT.

The rearrangement links TRBV19 to TRBJ1-1, with a weak D call TRBD1 (6 bases). Trimming left V 7 bases short and J 1 base short, with 16 bases between. Germline V gives CDR1 LNHDA, CDR2 SQIVND (reference sequence). CDR3 length: 15 amino acids. CDR3 sequence (DNA): TGTGCCAGTACTCCCACAGGGACGACGAACACTGAAGCTTTCTTT. Encoded protein: CASTPTGTTNTEAFF. Using reference TRBV19 and TRBJ1-1 for the parts outside the CDR3, the full variable domain is DGGITQSPKYLFRKEGQNVTLSCEQNLNHDAMYWYRQDPGQGLRLIYYSQIVNDFQKGDIAEGYSVSREKKESFPLTVTSAQKNPTAFYLCASTPTGTTNTEAFFGQGTRLTVV.

J is TRBJ2-7 and V is TRBV5-5; tentative D call: TRBD1 (5 bases). This CDR3 is built from 13 residues. Between the trimmed V and J ends, which lost 4 bases and 2 bases, there was a span of 10 bases. Germline values: CDR1 SGHKS, CDR2 YYEKEE (reference sequence). The CDR3 spells CASSQGATYEQYV. The CDR3 bases are TGTGCCAGCAGCCAGGGTGCGACCTACGAGCAGTACGTC.